A single sample is the source of the 30 T cell receptor beta chains below, sequenced in a study of PD-1 blockade in classical Hodgkin lymphoma. Sequenced by immunoSEQ multiplex PCR; TCRdb stores in-frame clones only, minus some. The sample lists approximately 18,000 clones; 55% to 70% were seen once. Every one of the patients relapsed after autologous stem cell transplantation (brentuximab vedotin exposure was variable). Sequenced material: peripheral blood mononuclear cells (PBMCs), taken before the second cycle of nivolumab. Source of these receptors: a human donor with classical Hodgkin lymphoma.

This clone was counted only a few times. V gene TRBV2 combines with J gene TRBJ2-1; the match to TRBD2 covers 14 bases. This CDR3 spans 14 amino acids. CDR1 SNHLY and CDR2 FYNNEI come from the germline V gene. The ends lost 6 bases at V and 9 bases at J; junction bases unmatched: 4. CDR3 region: CASRGLAGVPEQFF. The CDR3 region has the DNA TGTGCCAGCAGGGGACTAGCGGGAGTTCCTGAGCAGTTCTTC.

The CDR3 DNA is TGTGCCAGCAGCTTACCCCTAGCGGGAGGGCCGCCAAACGAGCAGTACTTC. Translating gives CASSLPLAGGPPNEQYF. The chain couples TRBV7-9 to TRBJ2-7; the match to TRBD2 covers 12 bases. This CDR3 spans 17 amino acids. Trimming cost V 2 bases and J 5 bases; bases outside gene matches: 10. Germline-derived CDR1 and CDR2 are SEHNR and FQNEAQ (reference sequence).

This clone showed up just once. The chain combines TRBV27 with TRBJ2-7; 9 bases match TRBD2. Germline trimming cut 4 bases from V and 3 bases from J; bases unmatched to any gene: 7. Germline V gene data show CDR1 as MNHEY and CDR2 as SMNVEV (reference sequence). There are 15 residues in the CDR3. The CDR3 sequence: CASSSSGLALYEQYF. The CDR3 DNA sequence: TGTGCCAGCAGTTCATCGGGACTAGCCCTCTACGAGCAGTACTTC.

This clone ranks as medium-sized. The genes are TRBV4-1 and TRBJ2-7, with TRBD1 matching 7 bases. This CDR3 has 17 residues. The V gene's germline CDR1 is MGHRA and CDR2 YSYEKL. With 2 bases clipped from V and 0 bases from J, the junction kept 10 bases outside the gene matches. The CDR3 is CASSQRLAGTASYEQYF. CDR3 in DNA: TGCGCCAGCAGCCAACGCTTAGCCGGGACAGCCTCCTACGAGCAGTACTTC.

The chain uses TRBV2 and TRBJ2-3; 13 bases are shared with TRBD2. This CDR3 has 19 residues. The ends lost 2 bases at V and 1 base at J; junction bases unmatched: 9. The germline V gene encodes CDR1 SNHLY and CDR2 FYNNEI. The DNA of the CDR3 is TGTGCCAGCAGTGAATTAACACTAGCGGGAGGGCTTGGCACAGATACGCAGTATTTT. This sequence encodes CASSELTLAGGLGTDTQYF.

The rearrangement joins TRBV19 to TRBJ2-1; D might be TRBD2 (5 bases). V was cut by 3 bases and J by 6 bases, with 12 bases left in between. This CDR3 contains 14 residues. Germline CDR1 reads LNHDA; CDR2 reads SQIVND (reference sequence). CDR3 region: CASSILLEGNEQFF. The CDR3 DNA follows: TGTGCCAGTAGTATTTTGTTAGAGGGCAATGAGCAGTTCTTC.

This chain links TRBV9 with TRBJ2-7; 7 positions match TRBD1. The germline CDR1 and CDR2 sequences are SGDLS and YYNGEE. The CDR3 runs to 16 residues. V gave up 4 bases and J gave up 4 bases; unmatched junction bases: 14. CDR3 sequence: CASSPRGTGAIYEQYF. As DNA, the CDR3 is TGTGCCAGCAGCCCAAGAGGTACAGGGGCGATATACGAGCAGTACTTC.

This sequence joins TRBV27 and TRBJ1-2, with D perhaps TRBD1 (5 bases). The germline V gene encodes CDR1 MNHEY and CDR2 SMNVEV (reference sequence). Trimming left V 5 bases short and J 5 bases short, with 18 bases between. The CDR3 length is 15 residues. The CDR3 is CASSQTGTYSYGYTF. The CDR3 DNA sequence: TGTGCCAGCAGTCAGACCGGGACCTACTCATATGGCTACACCTTC.

The table lists this clone with a count of one. V usage is TRBV28 and J usage is TRBJ2-7; possibly TRBD1 for D (6 bases). Germline-derived CDR1 and CDR2 are MDHEN and SYDVKM. Between the trimmed V and J ends, which lost 7 bases and 7 bases, there was a span of 23 bases. There are 15 residues in the CDR3. CDR3 protein: CASISGGEGVGEQYF. In DNA form, the CDR3 reads TGTGCCAGCATCTCAGGCGGTGAGGGGGTAGGGGAGCAGTACTTC.

The V call is TRBV7-2, the J call TRBJ2-5; perhaps D is TRBD1 or TRBD2 (5 bases each). The CDR3 covers 17 residues. CDR1 and CDR2 from the germline V gene are SGHTA and FQGNSA. V dropped 2 bases and J dropped 4 bases, with 20 bases sitting between them. In nucleotides, the CDR3 is TGTGCCAGCAGCTTACTTGCTGGGGGAGCCCCGGGAGAGACCCAGTACTTC. It specifies CASSLLAGGAPGETQYF.

This clone is termed medium-sized (0.01 to 0.1%). Written as DNA, the CDR3 is TGTGCCAGCAGCTTATATGGCGGGAGTGTTTCCTACGAGCAGTACTTC. It specifies CASSLYGGSVSYEQYF. The chain uses TRBV7-8 and TRBJ2-7, with TRBD2 matching 7 bases. With 2 bases clipped from V and 1 base from J, the junction kept 8 bases outside the gene matches. The CDR3 runs to 16 residues. The germline gives CDR1 SGHVS, CDR2 FQNEAQ. The full variable domain, its missing parts supplied by reference TRBV7-8 and TRBJ2-7, is GAGVSQSPRYKVAKRGQDVALRCDPISGHVSLFWYQQALGQGPEFLTYFQNEAQLDKSGLPSDRFFAERPEGSVSTLKIQRTQQEDSAVYLCASSLYGGSVSYEQYFGPGTRLTVT.

Written as DNA, the CDR3 is TGTGCCAGCAGCTTGCGGGAGGATCCATACAATGAGCAGTTCTTC. Protein sequence: CASSLREDPYNEQFF. The V and J genes are TRBV7-8 and TRBJ2-1; 8 bases agree with TRBD2. There are 15 residues in the CDR3. Trimming took 3 bases from V and 4 from J; bases not matched to a gene: 5. The V gene's germline CDR1 is SGHVS and CDR2 FQNEAQ.

V is TRBV7-6 and J is TRBJ2-1, with TRBD2 matching 9 bases. Losses at the gene ends were 5 bases for V and 7 bases for J; bases not matched to a gene: 3. CDR3 length: 13 residues. Germline CDR1 is SGHVS and CDR2 is FNYEAQ. The CDR3 DNA is TGTGCCAGCAGCCGGACTAGCGTGAATGAGCAGTTCTTC. Amino acid sequence: CASSRTSVNEQFF.

The CDR3: CASSLIVSGELFF. CDR3 coding DNA: TGTGCCAGCAGCCTTATCGTCTCCGGGGAGCTGTTTTTT. The gene calls are TRBV11-2 and TRBJ2-2; D is unresolved. From germline, CDR1 is SGHAT and CDR2 FQNNGV. The CDR3 has 13 amino acids. Trimming took off 5 bases at V and 6 bases at J, with 10 bases between the two ends. The complete variable domain, with remaining parts taken from reference TRBV11-2 and TRBJ2-2, reads EAGVAQSPRYKIIEKRQSVAFWCNPISGHATLYWYQQILGQGPKLLIQFQNNGVVDDSQLPKDRFSAERLKGVDSTLKIQPAKLEDSAVYLCASSLIVSGELFFGEGSRLTVL.

CDR3 DNA sequence: TGTGCCAGCAGCTTAGGGGCTAGCGGGAGGGTTTACAATGAGCAGTTCTTC. This sequence encodes CASSLGASGRVYNEQFF. The gene calls are TRBV7-8 and TRBJ2-1; 12 bases agree with TRBD2. Losses at the gene ends were 1 base for V and 4 bases for J; bases not matched to a gene: 5. CDR3 length equals 17 residues. The V gene's germline CDR1 is SGHVS and CDR2 FQNEAQ.

The chain carries TRBV19 and TRBJ2-7; TRBD2 matches at 10 bases. This CDR3 is built from 15 residues. Germline trimming cut 4 bases from V and 2 bases from J; bases unmatched to any gene: 5. Looked up from germline, CDR1 is LNHDA and CDR2 is SQIVND (reference sequence). The CDR3 loop reads CASSKLAGSPYEQYF. The CDR3 bases are TGTGCCAGTAGTAAACTAGCGGGATCCCCCTACGAGCAGTACTTC.

The chain has TRBV27 and TRBJ2-2, with TRBD1 as a possible D gene (7 bases). V was pared by 3 bases and J by 10 bases, with 18 bases between. The germline gives CDR1 MNHEY, CDR2 SMNVEV (reference sequence). The CDR3 is 15 residues long. In DNA, the CDR3 is TGTGCCAGCAGTTTCCGGACAGGAGGGCAAGCGGAGCTGTTTTTT. Its translation is CASSFRTGGQAELFF.

This clone turned up a few times. V gene TRBV5-1 combines with J gene TRBJ2-5; 12 bases fit TRBD1. This CDR3 comprises 16 residues. CDR1 is SGHRS, CDR2 YFSETQ, per germline. The trim removed 0 bases at V and 5 bases at J, leaving 5 bases unmatched. In nucleotides, the CDR3 is TGCGCCAGCAGCTTGGGGGACAGGGGGCTTGGGGAGACCCAGTACTTC. It yields the protein CASSLGDRGLGETQYF.

This chain links TRBV6-5 with TRBJ1-2; 8 bases are a match to TRBD1. The V gene's germline CDR1 is MNHEY and CDR2 SVGAGI. The ends lost 6 bases at V and 5 bases at J; junction bases unmatched: 5. The CDR3 spans 13 residues. Here the CDR3 reads CASRTDRDYGYTF. For the CDR3, the DNA is TGTGCCAGCAGGACGGACAGGGATTATGGCTACACCTTC.

There are a few counts of this clone. This chain uses TRBV9 with TRBJ2-7, with D perhaps given as TRBD1 or TRBD2 (5 bases each). The V end was cut by 6 bases, the J end by 0 bases, with 13 bases between. From germline, CDR1 is SGDLS and CDR2 YYNGEE. The CDR3 extends over 14 amino acids. The chain's CDR3 is CASNPWGSSYEQYF. The CDR3 nucleotides are TGTGCCAGCAATCCCTGGGGGAGCTCCTACGAGCAGTACTTC.

The chain employs TRBV11-2 and TRBJ2-1, with 11 bases aligning to TRBD2. The germline CDR1 and CDR2 sequences are SGHAT and FQNNGV. The CDR3 length is 15 residues. J lost 8 bases, V lost 4 bases, and 7 bases had no gene match. As DNA, the CDR3 is TGTGCCAGCAGCTACACACTAGCGGGAGCCCATGAGCAGTTCTTC. Encoded protein: CASSYTLAGAHEQFF.

The rearrangement links TRBV5-1 to TRBJ2-2; D is unresolved. CDR1 and CDR2 from the germline V gene are SGHRS and YFSETQ. The CDR3 totals 17 residues. V lost 0 bases to trimming and J lost 3 bases, with 15 bases between them. CDR3 sequence: CASSLAGLEWDTGELFF. The CDR3 region has the DNA TGCGCCAGCAGCTTGGCCGGTCTAGAGTGGGACACCGGGGAGCTGTTTTTT.

The chain uses TRBV9 and TRBJ2-2; D might be TRBD1 (6 bases). Trimming pared 4 bases from V and 3 bases from J, leaving 13 bases between. The CDR3 sequence is 15 residues long. CDR1 is SGDLS, CDR2 YYNGEE, per germline. This CDR3 is CASSPRTVDTGELFF. Written as DNA, the CDR3 is TGTGCCAGCAGCCCCAGGACAGTTGACACCGGGGAGCTGTTTTTT.

The chain recombines TRBV2 with TRBJ1-5, with TRBD1 identical over 8 bases. CDR3 size: 14 residues. Trimming at V came to 6 bases and at J to 4 bases, leaving 5 bases not matched to a gene. Germline values: CDR1 SNHLY, CDR2 FYNNEI. The CDR3 DNA reads TGTGCCAGCAGCGGAACAGGGGGGAATCAGCCCCAGCATTTT. Translated: CASSGTGGNQPQHF.

This clone was found a few times. The DNA of the CDR3 is TGTGCCAGCAGCTTATCGGGACAAGTTGTTTACAATGAGCAGTTCTTC. Amino acids: CASSLSGQVVYNEQFF. The chain joins TRBV7-8 to TRBJ2-1; D may be TRBD1 (6 bases). Germline CDR1 is SGHVS and CDR2 is FQNEAQ. V was shortened by 2 bases and J by 4 bases, with 15 bases between the two germline ends. This CDR3 comprises 16 residues.

This chain joins TRBV11-1 and TRBJ2-7, with 9 bases that match TRBD2. The V segment lost 3 bases and the J segment 1 base; nucleotides outside the gene matches: 1. Germline-derived CDR1 and CDR2 are SGHAT and FQDESV (reference sequence). The CDR3 has 14 residues. CDR3 residues: CASSLTSGSYEQYF. The CDR3 region has the DNA TGTGCCAGCAGCTTGACTAGCGGATCCTACGAGCAGTACTTC.

The rearrangement uses TRBV18 and TRBJ2-7; D unclear. The length of the CDR3 is 14 residues. V gave up 2 bases and J gave up 1 base, with 9 bases separating them. CDR1 and CDR2 from the germline V gene are KGHSH and LQKENI. The CDR3 coding sequence is TGTGCCAGCTCACCAACAACCAGATCCTACGAGCAGTACTTC. Translating it yields CASSPTTRSYEQYF.

The chain couples TRBV2 to TRBJ2-3; D call uncertain. The length of the CDR3 is 14 residues. CDR1 and CDR2 (germline): SNHLY, FYNNEI. V lost 6 bases and J lost 2, with 12 bases in between. This CDR3 is CASRSGVPTDTQYF. The CDR3 nucleotides are TGTGCCAGCAGGAGTGGGGTTCCCACAGATACGCAGTATTTT. The full variable domain, rest sourced from reference TRBV2 and TRBJ2-3, is EPEVTQTPSHQVTQMGQEVILRCVPISNHLYFYWYRQILGQKVEFLVSFYNNEISEKSEIFDDQFSVERPDGSNFTLKIRSTKLEDSAMYFCASRSGVPTDTQYFGPGTRLTVL.

The genes are TRBV10-3 and TRBJ2-5, with 8 bases aligning to TRBD2. The DNA end is more similar to TRBJ2-7, so the J call may be wrong. This CDR3 region has 14 residues. Per germline, CDR1 ENHRY and CDR2 SYGVKD. CDR3 coding DNA: TGTGCCATCAGGTCGGGAGGGTCCTCCTACGAGCAGTACTTC. Its translation: CAIRSGGSSYEQYF.

The CDR3 DNA reads TGCGCCAGCAGTCCCGTCAATGAGCAGTTCTTC. As protein: CASSPVNEQFF. The J gene is TRBJ2-1, the V gene TRBV10-2; D gene uncertain. V was trimmed by 5 bases and J by 6 bases, leaving 5 bases between them. The CDR3 has 11 amino acids. Germline V gene lookup returns CDR1 WSHSY and CDR2 SAAADI.